This TCR beta chain was documented in a study of beta chain features in type 1 diabetes. Looking at the study overall: Sorted cells examined across all samples numbered approximately 100 million. Study observations and caveats: Among patients with Type 1 diabetes, TCRB CDR3s were moderately but significantly shorter in every one of the four CD4+ subsets. Researchers cautioned that cDNA sequencing could over-represent cells with high TCR expression. Insertion counts at VDJ junctions were lower in type 1 diabetes patients, who also showed more deletions there.

The ends were cut back, 4 bases at V and 0 bases at J, with 14 bases in the middle. This CDR3 spans 16 amino acids. CDR1 is MNHEY, CDR2 SMNVEV, per germline (reference sequence). Expressed TCRB transcripts were sequenced because the entire RNA isolate underwent reverse transcription. The table came from immunoSEQ multiplex PCR; TCRdb's copy has only in-frame clones and leaves some out. Among just over 150,000 clones listed, around 10% were seen once. This clone was detected a few times. Its target is not known. V and J are TRBV27 and TRBJ2-3, with D maybe TRBD1 (5 bases). The specimen was central memory CD4+ T cells from blood. This clonotype originated in a man in his late teens or twenties in good health. The CDR3 sequence: CASSYGQRSSTDTQYF. The CDR3, as DNA: TGTGCCAGCAGTTACGGACAACGATCTAGCACAGATACGCAGTATTTT.